This entry describes one TCR beta chain. The antigen it recognizes is unknown. The cohort consisted of some 730 healthy bone marrow donors. At the time of sampling, every cohort member was nominally healthy, though immune exposures that went unrecorded were likely present. The donor was CMV seronegative and belonged to the group of 352 seronegative cohort members. A peripheral blood sample was provided by each donor, and peripheral blood mononuclear cells were used for TCR beta sequencing. The Qiagen DNeasy Blood Extraction Kit was used to extract genomic DNA from the blood cell samples. CDR1 is given as GTSNPN and CDR2 as SVGIG, both from the germline V gene (reference sequence). Inclusive of the bounding cysteine and phenylalanine, the CDR3 is 13 residues long. Only the CDR3 part of the read is kept: 39 bases, read in frame from the first base. At the junction V is shortened by 0 bases and J by 4 bases, with 10 bases in between.

The data belong to a study of cytomegalovirus exposure and HLA in healthy donors (TCRdb year 2017). Regarding the study in general: An earlier analysis of roughly 610 of the donors reported around 280 Gb of sequence data and 95 million to 120 million unique TCR beta sequences obtained from about 179 million T cells. An early release that covered 500 to 800 HLA-typed donors contained around 330 gigabases of sequencing data and tens of millions of unique TCR sequences. Among the approximately 420 genotyped donors, around 81% belonged to the genetic ancestry cluster associated with self-reported Caucasian donors. The aim of the study was to test whether cataloging public T cell receptors could identify signatures of past pathogen exposure. Using immunosequencing, the study profiled T cell repertoires from about 620 subjects and related those repertoires to cytomegalovirus serostatus. A separate validation cohort of 90 to 150 different subjects was used in addition to the roughly 700-subject first cohort. To predict cytomegalovirus infection status, the study combined high-throughput TCR immunosequencing, statistical association of individual TCRs with disease status, and machine learning. A later analysis re-examined previously published TCR beta repertoires from 500 to 700 donors and added high-resolution HLA genotyping to investigate patterns of TCR occurrence. The later analysis used no new phenotypic data to find candidate immune exposures, relying instead on TCR beta sequences and their occurrence across donors. An earlier analysis of 587 of the donors applied high-throughput TCR beta sequencing to assess whether each TCR beta V gene segment acted as functional or pseudogenic. Donor age, sex, ethnicity and CMV serostatus were collected together with the repertoire data. Genome-wide SNP genotypes for about 55% of the 666 donors were used in a later genetic analysis, which treated that subset as a discovery cohort. All discovery cohort repertoires had been generated using a single sequencing platform. HLA typing included class I and class II loci at four-digit resolution. The number of donors typed differed by locus, with roughly 629-640 for A, B, C, DRB1 and DQB1, 522 for DQA1, 600 to 610 for DPA1, and roughly 450 for DPB1. Because of strong linkage in the cohort, four or five DR-DQ haplotypes were treated as single units for association and clustering. On average, approximately 250,000 unique TCR beta nucleotide sequences were sequenced per donor among several hundred genotyped donors of the cohort, with roughly 19% of those sequences being non-productive.

Paper-wide results and their limitations: In a later analysis, HLA-associated TCR beta chains showed more clonal expansion and lower generation probabilities than non-associated chains that were equally common. A later analysis associated approximately 17,000 TCR beta sequences with specific HLA alleles at a false discovery rate of 0.05. Because some donors lacked HLA typing at each locus, the association tests relied only on the typed subset. Linkage disequilibrium might explain the correlated functional status among segregating V segments, but an unknown experimental factor could not be excluded. CMV serostatus was the only immune exposure information available for the cohort. A few of the identified cytomegalovirus-associated TCR beta chains were confirmed in vitro to be specific for cytomegalovirus antigens. According to a later analysis, parvovirus B19, influenza, CMV and Epstein-Barr virus appeared linked to several top co-occurrence clusters. In this cohort, only TCR beta chains were sequenced, and detectable features were limited by the absence of alpha or paired-chain data. An association between a missense DCLRE1C variant and V-gene and J-gene trimming of TCR beta chains was found in a later genetic analysis and replicated in an independent cohort. In an earlier analysis of about 600 of the donors, most TCR beta V segments appeared in productive rearrangements about 87% or about 30% of the time, broadly matching IMGT annotations. Across donors, most TCR sequences were observed very rarely, whereas some public TCRs were present in many individuals. According to a later analysis, most CMV-associated TCR beta chains appeared to be HLA-restricted, and the HLA associations seemed to be driven largely by CMV exposure. The study gave a list of 150 to 200 TCR beta chains associated with cytomegalovirus. According to the authors, the approach could potentially be generalized to other disease states and immunological phenotypes. In a later genetic analysis, fewer N-insertions in productive TCRs were reported among donors in an Asian-associated ancestry cluster than the roughly 700-donor mean. A further reported finding was that TCR beta sequences accurately predicted the HLA-A and HLA-B alleles for most subjects in the first cohort. Presence/absence analyses assumed roughly uniform sequencing depth across donors, an assumption that may not hold. Assigning TCR associations to individual alleles was difficult when HLA alleles, especially DR and DQ, strongly co-occurred. Because counts were too low, more than 15 rarely observed V segments, including chromosome 9 orphons, were excluded from the earlier analysis of 500 to 700 of the donors. In both the original and validation cohorts, the classifier was reported to diagnose cytomegalovirus status with high specificity and sensitivity. According to a later analysis, TCR association rates differed among HLA loci, with DRB1 alleles showing the most associated TCRs and HLA-C alleles showing the fewest. A cluster of highly shared sequence variants was judged likely to represent a technical artifact of the sequencing pipeline. Some IMGT-functional V segments, including TRBV6-2 and TRBV6-3, could not be distinguished by the 87-base-pair reads and were therefore excluded.

Libraries came from the immunoSEQ multiplex PCR assay. A mixture of 60 forward primers for TCR Vbeta segments and 13 reverse primers for TCR Jbeta segments was used in the multiplex PCR. A multiplex PCR assay on genomic DNA amplified the CDR3 region of rearranged TCR beta genes. Amplified TCR beta libraries were sequenced as 87-base-pair reads on the Illumina HiSeq System. The published analysis was carried out like this. In a later analysis, 80 million or so unique TCR beta chains were counted across the roughly 610 repertoires, and approximately 9.9 million of these chains were shared by at least two donors. A nearest-neighbor algorithm error-corrected the raw reads and collapsed the reads into unique sequences, merging closely related sequences to remove PCR and sequencing errors. To assign V, D and J gene segments, CDR3 sequences were aligned to IMGT reference sequences. Each retained sequence needed at least a six-nucleotide match to both a V gene segment and a J gene segment. Rearrangements were called productive when the CDR3 lacked stop codons and stayed in frame with V and J; all others were non-productive. CDR3 was defined according to IMGT convention as the region running from the second conserved V-encoded cysteine to the conserved J-encoded phenylalanine. The earlier analysis of 587 of the donors excluded sequences that lacked an unambiguous match to a single V gene segment. An earlier analysis of several hundred of the donors classified V segments as functional when productive rearrangements were above 56.7% and as segregating when the standard deviation between donors was above 5%. A statistical classification framework was built to diagnose cytomegalovirus status from the catalog of TCR beta chain sequences. V and J gene assignment, in a later analysis, came from comparing TCR nucleotide sequences with IMGT/GENE-DB human TR gene sequences. In a later analysis, CDR3 sequences and most-parsimonious VDJ recombination scenarios were assigned using the TCRdist pipeline. In a later analysis, every TCR beta chain was defined by the combination of its CDR3 amino acid sequence and its V-gene family, and reads without a unique V-gene family were dropped. A later analysis removed 592 highly shared, low-generation-probability nucleotide sequences to deal with suspected cross-contamination and a sequencing artifact. A later analysis calculated a clonal expansion index for each public chain from normalized within-repertoire ranks of inferred template counts. In a later analysis, generation probabilities were computed with a VDJ recombination model fitted to out-of-frame rearrangements, and the resulting probabilities were checked against IGoR. In a later analysis, TCR-TCR, TCR-HLA and TCR-CMV co-occurrence was scored with hypergeometric tests, and a repertoire-size bias correction was applied to TCR pairs. False discovery rates were estimated in a later analysis by permuting HLA or CMV assignments 20 times. In a later analysis, co-occurring TCRs were grouped using DBSCAN, with TCRdist sequence similarity added in when clustering inside HLA-allele-positive subsets. Repertoires with fewer than 30,000 or more than 120,000 public chains were left out of co-occurrence clustering, as were five repertoires with anomalous nucleotide sharing. TCRdb carries this immuneACCESS record with in-frame sequences only. Its versions omit some clonotypes, under half of them owing to an unresolved V gene in the studies checked, with the rest unexplained. From that table come the V and J calls and clone size; the DNA was used to work out D and trimming. This sample's table contains about 82,000 clones. 1.1% of the sample is in the top ten clones.

The specimen was PBMCs. This receptor was identified in a woman in her twenties or thirties in good health and CMV-seronegative. Here the chain combines TRBV30 and TRBJ2-7; confidence is insufficient to name the D gene. The nucleotide sequence is TGTGCCTGGAGTGTACGCGGTGGGTACGAGCAGTACTTC. The translation is CAWSVRGGYEQYF.